The 19 T cell receptor beta chains listed next were all sequenced from one sample in a study of T-cell reconstitution after alpha-beta-depleted transplantation in children. Library preparation (for TCRbeta) was performed with unique molecular identifiers. Via MiXCR, TCRdb re-called the PCR reads, giving one row per CDR3 protein. Among hundreds of thousands of distinct CDR3 sequences listed, 13% were seen once. The source material was PBMCs, sampled from the stem cell graft. The receptors were sampled from a human donor who donated a stem cell graft to a child with Fanconi anemia.

The chain couples TRBV6-2 or TRBV6-3 to TRBJ1-1; 7 bases map to TRBD1. The CDR3 is 16 amino acids. The V gene end was trimmed by 5 bases and the J gene end by 1 base; junction bases not matched to a gene: 10. CDR1 and CDR2 (germline): MNHEY, SVGEGT. For the CDR3, the DNA is TGTGCCAGCAGTAGGTGGGACAGAGGGGCGAACACTGAAGCTTTCTTT. This gives the protein CASSRWDRGANTEAFF.

This chain links TRBV29-1 with TRBJ1-5; D not certain. This CDR3 has 14 residues. Per germline, CDR1 SQVTM and CDR2 ANQGSEA. Trimming stripped 5 bases from V and 1 base from J, with 12 bases between. For the CDR3, the DNA is TGCAGCGTTAGCCTAACAGCGAGCAATCAGCCCCAGCATTTT. Its translation: CSVSLTASNQPQHF.

The table lists this clonotype with a few counts. The chain links TRBV18 to TRBJ2-3; TRBD1 is a possible D gene (6 bases). V was cut by 0 bases and J by 0 bases, with 10 bases left in between. This CDR3 comprises 16 residues. Per germline, CDR1 KGHSH and CDR2 LQKENI. The CDR3 region is CASSPPGTYSTDTQYF. The CDR3 nucleotides are TGTGCCAGCTCACCACCGGGGACATATAGCACAGATACGCAGTATTTT.

The sample holds a few counts of this clonotype. The gene calls are TRBV12-3 or TRBV12-4 and TRBJ2-2; D uncertain. V lost 1 base to trimming and J lost 2 bases, with 11 bases between them. The CDR3 has 16 residues. The CDR3 DNA sequence: TGTGCCAGCAGTTTAGTCTCGGCAGCTAACACCGGGGAGCTGTTTTTT. Amino acid sequence: CASSLVSAANTGELFF.

This clonotype was detected only a few times. The chain links TRBV29-1 to TRBJ1-1; 10 bases fit TRBD1. The CDR3 is 17 amino acids. The V segment lost 0 bases and the J segment 0 bases; nucleotides outside the gene matches: 7. Germline V gene sequence: CDR1 SQVTM, CDR2 ANQGSEA. CDR3 in DNA: TGCAGCGTTGAAGATATGACAGGGGGCACTCTGAACACTGAAGCTTTCTTT. Its translation is CSVEDMTGGTLNTEAFF.

This clonotype was detected ten times or more. The chain is built from TRBV7-2 and TRBJ2-3; D may be TRBD1 or TRBD2 (6 bases each). Deletions cut 1 base from V and 8 bases from J, with 10 bases between. This CDR3 has 13 residues. CDR1 SGHTA and CDR2 FQGNSA come from the germline V gene. The CDR3 sequence: CASSLGGAGTQYF. The CDR3 DNA is TGTGCCAGCAGCTTAGGGGGGGCGGGTACGCAGTATTTT.

This clonotype was seen ten or more times. The V gene is TRBV5-5, the J gene TRBJ1-5, with TRBD1 as a possible D gene (6 bases). CDR3 length equals 16 residues. Germline V lookup: CDR1 SGHKS, CDR2 YYEKEE (reference sequence). Trimming took off 3 bases at V and 3 bases at J, with 16 bases between the two ends. The CDR3 spells CASSSGDTGPNQPQHF. The CDR3 DNA reads TGTGCCAGCAGCTCGGGGGACACGGGGCCCAATCAGCCCCAGCATTTT.

This clonotype has at least ten counts. The chain employs TRBV12-3 or TRBV12-4 and TRBJ2-2; tentative D call: TRBD2 (7 bases). The CDR3 contains 14 residues. V was cut by 7 bases and J by 4 bases, with 13 bases left in between. CDR3 protein: CASTRGGTTGELFF. In nucleotides, the CDR3 is TGTGCCAGCACAAGGGGGGGGACCACCGGGGAGCTGTTTTTT.

V is TRBV29-1 and J is TRBJ2-3, with a tentative D call TRBD2 (6 bases). CDR1 and CDR2 from the germline V gene are SQVTM and ANQGSEA. The CDR3 consists of 13 residues. Trimming left V 2 bases short and J 4 bases short, with 10 bases between. CDR3 amino acids: CSVETSSADTQYF. The CDR3 DNA follows: TGCAGCGTTGAAACTAGCAGCGCAGATACGCAGTATTTT.

The chain uses TRBV7-2 and TRBJ1-1; TRBD1 matches 7 bases. Germline CDR1 and CDR2: SGHTA and FQGNSA. The CDR3 runs to 15 residues. J was trimmed by 6 bases and V by 5 bases; bases with no gene match: 12. In DNA form, the CDR3 reads TGTGCCAGCAGCCCACGACAGGGCATTCTTCCTGAAGCTTTCTTT. Translating gives CASSPRQGILPEAFF.

This clonotype came up a few times. V and J are TRBV10-2 and TRBJ1-6; TRBD1 matches 7 bases. Germline trimming cut 6 bases from V and 8 bases from J; bases unmatched to any gene: 7. The length of the CDR3 is 14 residues. Germline CDR1 reads WSHSY; CDR2 reads SAAADI. DNA for the CDR3: TGCGCCAGCAGATCGACAGGGTCGGATTCACCCCTCCACTTT. Translated: CASRSTGSDSPLHF.

This clonotype was detected a few times. The chain has TRBV3-1 and TRBJ1-4; no firm D call. Trimming removed 6 bases from V and 5 bases from J, with 13 bases in between. From germline, CDR1 is LGHDT and CDR2 YNNKEL (reference sequence). The CDR3 is 14 residues long. The CDR3 loop reads CASRATGYNEKLFF. CDR3 in DNA: TGTGCCAGCAGGGCGACGGGGTACAATGAAAAACTGTTTTTT.

CDR3 residues: CSVETAPNYGYTF. DNA for the CDR3: TGCAGCGTTGAGACAGCCCCTAACTATGGCTACACCTTC. This chain joins TRBV29-1 and TRBJ1-2; D is perhaps TRBD1 (5 bases). The CDR3 sequence is 13 residues long. V lost 3 bases, J lost 0 bases, and 8 bases lay in between. Germline V gives CDR1 SQVTM, CDR2 ANQGSEA.

For the CDR3, the DNA is TGTGCCAGCAGTGTACTAGCGGGGGGACTTTCCTACAATGAGCAGTTCTTC. This gives the protein CASSVLAGGLSYNEQFF. The rearrangement joins TRBV27 to TRBJ2-1, with TRBD2 identical over 12 bases. V shed 5 bases, J shed 1 base, and the junction held 6 bases outside the gene matches. The CDR3 is 17 residues long. Germline V gives CDR1 MNHEY, CDR2 SMNVEV (reference sequence).

The chain recombines TRBV14 with TRBJ2-1; 7 positions agree with TRBD2. V dropped 4 bases and J dropped 7; count of bases not matched to a gene: 4. The CDR3 sequence is 13 residues long. Germline CDR1 and CDR2: SGHDN and FVKESK. CDR3 nucleotides: TGTGCCAGCAGCCCGAGAGCGGGGAATGAGCAGTTCTTC. Translation gives CASSPRAGNEQFF. The full variable domain, with the rest looked up from reference TRBV14 and TRBJ2-1, is EAGVTQFPSHSVIEKGQTVTLRCDPISGHDNLYWYRRVMGKEIKFLLHFVKESKQDESGMPNNRFLAERTGGTYSTLKVQPAELEDSGVYFCASSPRAGNEQFFGPGTRLTVL.

This clonotype occurred a few times. The genes are TRBV11-1 and TRBJ1-6; D may be TRBD1 (5 bases). The CDR3 sequence is 18 residues long. The V end was cut by 0 bases, the J end by 3 bases, with 15 bases between. Germline V gene lookup returns CDR1 SGHAT and CDR2 FQDESV (reference sequence). CDR3 coding DNA: TGTGCCAGCAGCTTAGCGACAGCCGGTATAAACTATAATTCACCCCTCCACTTT. Amino acids: CASSLATAGINYNSPLHF.

This clonotype was observed a handful of times. This rearrangement joins TRBV7-9 to TRBJ2-1; tentatively, D is TRBD2 (6 bases). Between the trimmed V and J ends, which lost 4 bases and 5 bases, there was a span of 15 bases. Germline V CDR1 and CDR2: SEHNR, FQNEAQ (reference sequence). The CDR3 runs to 15 residues. The CDR3 here is CASSSRDGWDNEQFF. The DNA for the CDR3 is TGTGCCAGCAGCTCGCGGGACGGCTGGGACAATGAGCAGTTCTTC.

The V call is TRBV6-1, the J call TRBJ2-2; 9 nucleotides align to TRBD2. The CDR3 is 15 residues long. V dropped 7 bases and J dropped 1; count of bases not matched to a gene: 4. CDR1 is MNHNS and CDR2 is SASEGT in the germline V gene. CDR3 protein: CASTRLAENTGELFF. The CDR3 DNA sequence: TGTGCCAGCACTCGACTAGCGGAGAACACCGGGGAGCTGTTTTTT.

V is TRBV12-3 or TRBV12-4 and J is TRBJ1-5; D uncertain. Trimming shortened V by 6 bases and J by 0 bases, and 12 bases separated the two germline ends. CDR3 size: 15 residues. The CDR3 loop is CASRLVEASNQPQHF. The CDR3, as DNA: TGTGCCAGCAGACTGGTTGAGGCTAGCAATCAGCCCCAGCATTTT.